This T cell receptor beta chain emerged from a study of identical twins. The germline V gene has CDR1 SGDLS and CDR2 YYNGEE. Trimming cost V 2 bases and J 8 bases; bases outside gene matches: 13. This CDR3 has 16 residues. TCRdb used MiXCR to reprocess the 5' RACE reads, holding one entry per CDR3 protein. The sample records 450,000 to 600,000 distinct CDR3 sequences, around 20% being singletons. A further study also used this sample, focusing on yellow fever vaccine responses in identical twins.

This clonotype was obtained from a woman aged 18-29 years in good health. The sequenced sample consisted of CD4+ T cells sorted from blood. This chain connects TRBV9 to TRBJ2-1; 7 positions agree with TRBD2. This CDR3 reads CASSVSGGLPGDEQFF. As DNA, the CDR3 is TGTGCCAGCAGCGTTTCGGGGGGACTGCCCGGGGATGAGCAGTTCTTC.